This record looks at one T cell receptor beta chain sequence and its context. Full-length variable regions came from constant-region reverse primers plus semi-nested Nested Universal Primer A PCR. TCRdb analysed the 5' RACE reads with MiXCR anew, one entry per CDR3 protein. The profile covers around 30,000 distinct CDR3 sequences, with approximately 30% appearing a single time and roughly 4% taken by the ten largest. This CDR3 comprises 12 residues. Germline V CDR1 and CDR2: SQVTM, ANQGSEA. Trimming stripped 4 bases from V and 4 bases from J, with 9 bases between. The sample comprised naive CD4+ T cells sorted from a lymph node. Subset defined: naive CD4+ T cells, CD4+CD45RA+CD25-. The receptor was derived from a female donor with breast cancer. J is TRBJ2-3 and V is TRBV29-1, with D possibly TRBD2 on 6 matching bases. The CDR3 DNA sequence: TGCAGCGTTGGGAGGGGTCCAGATACGCAGTATTTT. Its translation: CSVGRGPDTQYF.